This record covers a single T cell receptor beta chain. These data originate in a study of blood T cell repertoires in COVID-19. Background on the study: PBMCs, B-cell-depleted T cells, or T cells provided the cDNA or gDNA that made up the material.

As handled by the study authors: Scientists estimated how many nucleated cells there were by amplifying reference gene primers. TCRdb's table, derived via immunoSEQ multiplex PCR, lists solely in-frame clones and lacks some. V, J and clone size were drawn from that table, and D and trimming were deduced from the DNA. The profile shows about 210,000 clones, about 84% of them singletons. The CDR3 runs to 13 residues. The V and J ends lost 6 bases and 3 bases respectively, with 11 bases between them. Germline CDR1 reads LNHDA; CDR2 reads SQIVND (reference sequence). Sequencing input: PBMCs or T cells enriched from blood (not recorded which). This TCR was recovered from a man aged 40-49 years with acute COVID-19. The V call is TRBV19, the J call TRBJ1-2; TRBD1 is a possible D gene (6 bases). CDR3 region: CASRTQGHYGYTF. The CDR3, as DNA: TGTGCCAGTAGAACTCAGGGGCACTATGGCTACACCTTC.